This entry is about one T cell receptor (beta chain). Its antigen is unknown. Relative to the germline gene, one junction end is altered; a read error may explain this. One entry per CDR3 protein, called by TCRdb with MiXCR from the reads. The table records 350,000 to 450,000 distinct CDR3 sequences, approximately 18% of them present only once. These data belong to a study of T cell repertoires in cytomegalovirus infection. Study overall: A matching HLA type, together with CMV infection, was signaled by public TCR beta signatures.

The CDR3 is 11 amino acids. From germline, CDR1 is SGHTA and CDR2 FQGNSA. Study findings and constraints: Predominance within the ex vivo response was attributable to HLA-C-restricted CMV-specific TCR beta clonotypes.

The TCR sequence derives from a human donor in good health (CMV status not recorded). Some clones in this sample may be carry-over from other donors' samples. The chain uses TRBV7-2 and TRBJ2-3; D may be TRBD2 (5 bases). The sample was PBMCs. Here the CDR3 reads CASKYGDTHYF. As DNA, the CDR3 is TGTGCCAGCAAATACGGGGATACGCATTATTTT.